These T cell receptor beta chains were read from a single sample in a study of blood T cell repertoires in COVID-19. Assay: immunoSEQ multiplex PCR; the TCRdb copy retains only in-frame clones and omits some. The sample shows about 170,000 clones, about 89% of them seen only once. Material for sequencing was PBMCs or T cells enriched from blood (not recorded which). The origin of the receptors is a woman between 18 and 29 years old who had recovered from COVID-19. Both conserved end residues are part of each CDR3. The order of the fields is V gene, J gene, CDR3 protein.

TRBV18	TRBJ2-7	CASSPEAGVSAYEQYF
TRBV19	TRBJ1-2	CATSDWGDTTYGYTF
TRBV14	TRBJ2-7	CASSQRQGAYEQYF
TRBV3-1/TRBV3-2	TRBJ2-7	CASSPRSSYEQYF
TRBV3-1/TRBV3-2	TRBJ2-7	CASSQDRLAGFYEQYF
TRBV7-6	TRBJ2-7	CASSLRTASYEQYF
TRBV7-2	TRBJ2-1	CASSFSGTTSNEQFF
TRBV2	TRBJ2-3	CASSDRGGTQYF
TRBV13	TRBJ1-1	CASSLRLGRENTEAFF
TRBV30	TRBJ2-7	CAWSVGSSYEQYF
TRBV29-1	TRBJ2-6	CSVYPDRGDSGANVLTF
TRBV3-1/TRBV3-2	TRBJ2-1	CASSQGTSSYNEQFF
TRBV23-1	TRBJ1-1	CASSQSGGRNTEAFF
TRBV19	TRBJ2-3	CASSMGLTGTDTQYF
TRBV7-9	TRBJ2-3	CASSLTSGRPTDTQYF
TRBV5-1	TRBJ1-2	CASSGDTNYGYTF
TRBV30	TRBJ2-1	CAWSVSPLARTYNEQFF
TRBV6-1	TRBJ1-6	CATQTDRGLGSPLHF
TRBV28	TRBJ1-1	CASSGLGVNTEAFF
TRBV11-3	TRBJ1-4	CASSFLFSEKLFF
TRBV6-2/TRBV6-3	TRBJ2-3	CASSLGLASTDTQYF
TRBV6-5	TRBJ2-3	CASSRAGQESDTQYF